Listed below are T cell receptor beta chains from one sample, sequenced in a study of blood T cell repertoires in COVID-19. Only in-frame clones appear in the TCRdb table, and some are missing; sequencing was by immunoSEQ multiplex PCR. Among some 220,000 clones listed, roughly 88% were seen once. The material sequenced was peripheral blood. The receptors derive from a man in his fifties with active or convalescent COVID-19. The CDR3 runs from the conserved cysteine through the conserved F or W. The order of the fields is J gene, V gene, D gene, CDR3 protein. The D gene is left open where the match is weak.

J gene: TRBJ2-6
V gene: TRBV19
D gene: TRBD2
CDR3 protein: CASSTLAGASGANVLTF

J gene: TRBJ2-7
V gene: TRBV7-9
D gene: -
CDR3 protein: CASSPRDKYEQYF

J gene: TRBJ2-5
V gene: TRBV27
D gene: TRBD2
CDR3 protein: CASNTGLAGGGPEETQYF

J gene: TRBJ2-5
V gene: TRBV7-9
D gene: -
CDR3 protein: CASSPPSGRGKETQYF

J gene: TRBJ2-2
V gene: TRBV7-2
D gene: TRBD2
CDR3 protein: CASSLVAGGAGELFF

J gene: TRBJ2-5
V gene: TRBV27
D gene: -
CDR3 protein: CASSFYPGRGETQYF

J gene: TRBJ1-3
V gene: TRBV2
D gene: -
CDR3 protein: CASSEHRAVGNTIYF

J gene: TRBJ2-5
V gene: TRBV5-1
D gene: TRBD1
CDR3 protein: CASSPTGQGWETQYF

J gene: TRBJ1-6
V gene: TRBV24-1
D gene: -
CDR3 protein: CATSDLREGRGIGNSPLHF

J gene: TRBJ2-1
V gene: TRBV7-8
D gene: -
CDR3 protein: CASSLAGPNNEQFF

J gene: TRBJ1-5
V gene: TRBV6-1
D gene: -
CDR3 protein: CASSERAVNQPQHF

J gene: TRBJ1-2
V gene: TRBV28
D gene: TRBD1
CDR3 protein: CASSADRGKPNYGYTF

J gene: TRBJ1-2
V gene: TRBV6-1
D gene: TRBD1
CDR3 protein: CASSELGQGAPLNYGYTF

J gene: TRBJ1-4
V gene: TRBV2
D gene: -
CDR3 protein: CASSAGRVNEKLFF

J gene: TRBJ2-5
V gene: TRBV7-2
D gene: TRBD2
CDR3 protein: CASSFQRGTQETQYF

J gene: TRBJ1-1
V gene: TRBV27
D gene: TRBD1
CDR3 protein: CASSLRGGLGNTEAFF

J gene: TRBJ2-3
V gene: TRBV10-2
D gene: TRBD2
CDR3 protein: CATAASGGAWTQYF

J gene: TRBJ1-2
V gene: TRBV7-2
D gene: -
CDR3 protein: CASSLRGGEDGYTF

J gene: TRBJ2-2
V gene: TRBV6-6
D gene: TRBD2
CDR3 protein: CASSRGSGGTTGELFF

J gene: TRBJ2-7
V gene: TRBV30
D gene: -
CDR3 protein: CAWSSSDYEQYF

J gene: TRBJ2-5
V gene: TRBV5-1
D gene: TRBD2
CDR3 protein: CASSSQGGEQETQYF

J gene: TRBJ1-2
V gene: TRBV2
D gene: TRBD1
CDR3 protein: CASSEDLMGVGGGYGYTF

J gene: TRBJ1-2
V gene: TRBV28
D gene: TRBD1
CDR3 protein: CASTMTGGYGYTF

J gene: TRBJ2-3
V gene: TRBV5-1
D gene: TRBD2
CDR3 protein: CASSLFGGSGRATDTQYF